These 14 T cell receptor beta chains came from one sample sequenced in a study of blood T cell repertoires in COVID-19. The method was immunoSEQ multiplex PCR; TCRdb's version includes in-frame clones alone and lacks a portion of them. This sample has fewer than 350,000 clones, with around 90% found just once. Material: PBMCs or T cells enriched from blood (not recorded which). The receptors shown here come from a woman in her late teens or twenties with acute COVID-19.

V usage is TRBV25-1 and J usage is TRBJ2-5; D is ambiguous. Looked up from germline, CDR1 is MGHDK and CDR2 is SYGVNS. This CDR3 is 12 amino acids long. Trimming left V 8 bases short and J 4 bases short, with 11 bases between. For the CDR3, the DNA is TGTGCCAGCGCCCAGTCATCAGAGACCCAGTACTTC. Its protein is CASAQSSETQYF.

This clone appeared a few times. Other DNA sequences in this sample translate to the same CDR3. The J gene is TRBJ2-1, the V gene TRBV7-9, with TRBD2 matching over 11 bases. Germline lookup yields CDR1 SEHNR and CDR2 FQNEAQ (reference sequence). The V and J ends lost 4 bases and 1 base, in that order; junction bases with no gene match: 3. CDR3 length equals 16 residues. The CDR3 reads CASSSLAGGSYNEQFF. For the CDR3, the DNA is TGTGCCAGCAGCTCCCTAGCGGGAGGTTCCTACAATGAGCAGTTCTTC.

The rearrangement links TRBV28 to TRBJ1-2; TRBD1 is a possible D gene (6 bases). CDR1 is MDHEN, CDR2 SYDVKM, per germline. The CDR3 extends over 19 amino acids. The V and J ends lost 1 base and 4 bases respectively, with 25 bases between them. The CDR3 is CASSLSTSYTGQGSYGYTF. CDR3 nucleotide sequence: TGTGCCAGCAGTTTATCTACGTCGTACACAGGGCAGGGGAGCTATGGCTACACCTTC.

V usage is TRBV5-8 and J usage is TRBJ2-5; TRBD2 matches at 7 bases. Trimming cost V 3 bases and J 5 bases; bases outside gene matches: 10. The CDR3 is made up of 15 amino acids. Germline assignment: CDR1 SGHTS and CDR2 YDEGEE. Here the CDR3 reads CASSSRPTSSETQYF. The CDR3, as DNA: TGTGCCAGCAGCTCCCGACCGACTAGCAGTGAGACCCAGTACTTC.

V and J are TRBV7-2 and TRBJ2-5; 7 positions match TRBD1. Germline loops: CDR1 SGHTA, CDR2 FQGNSA. The V gene end was trimmed by 4 bases and the J gene end by 0 bases; junction bases not matched to a gene: 8. CDR3 length equals 16 residues. The CDR3 protein is CASSSPGTVYQETQYF. CDR3 bases: TGTGCCAGCAGCTCCCCCGGGACAGTCTACCAAGAGACCCAGTACTTC.

The chain couples TRBV5-5 to TRBJ1-6; 7 nucleotides match TRBD1. The V segment lost 2 bases and the J segment 9 bases; nucleotides outside the gene matches: 5. The CDR3 spans 14 residues. The germline gives CDR1 SGHKS, CDR2 YYEKEE (reference sequence). The CDR3 coding sequence is TGTGCCAGCAGCTTAGGGGACAGACCTTCACCCCTCCACTTT. Its protein product is CASSLGDRPSPLHF.

This clone occurred a few times. The chain recombines TRBV10-1 with TRBJ2-2, with 10 nucleotides matching TRBD1. The CDR3 extends over 18 amino acids. With 3 bases clipped from V and 4 bases from J, the junction kept 11 bases outside the gene matches. Looked up from germline, CDR1 is WNHNN and CDR2 is SYGVQD (reference sequence). CDR3 nucleotide sequence: TGCGCCAGCAGTGACCGTGGGACAGGGGCTCTTGGCACCGGGGAGCTGTTTTTT. Protein product: CASSDRGTGALGTGELFF.

The chain employs TRBV7-2 and TRBJ2-5; 8 bases match TRBD1. CDR1 and CDR2 from the germline V gene are SGHTA and FQGNSA. The length of the CDR3 is 14 residues. V trimming: 3 bases; J trimming: 5 bases; junction bases outside the gene matches: 5. The CDR3 nucleotides are TGTGCCAGCAGCTTTTCAGGGGGCTCGGAGACCCAGTACTTC. Protein sequence: CASSFSGGSETQYF.

V and J are TRBV28 and TRBJ2-7; TRBD2 matches at 7 bases. V shed 2 bases and J 7 bases; nucleotides not matched to a gene: 11. The CDR3 length is 15 residues. Germline V gives CDR1 MDHEN, CDR2 SYDVKM. The CDR3 protein is CASSLPGLLGGEQYF. CDR3 sequence (DNA): TGTGCCAGCAGTTTACCAGGTTTATTGGGGGGGGAGCAGTACTTC.

As to this clone: The identical CDR3 is also encoded by other nucleotide sequences in the sample. The chain combines TRBV28 with TRBJ2-1, with 9 bases identical to TRBD1. The ends lost 5 bases at V and 7 bases at J; junction bases unmatched: 6. The CDR3 is made up of 14 amino acids. The germline CDR1 and CDR2 sequences are MDHEN and SYDVKM. DNA for the CDR3: TGTGCCAGCAGTCTGACAGGGGGATCGAATGAGCAGTTCTTC. This codes for CASSLTGGSNEQFF.

This clone has just one count. The rearrangement joins TRBV11-2 to TRBJ2-2, with D perhaps matching TRBD2 (5 bases). In germline, CDR1 is SGHAT, CDR2 FQNNGV. The length of the CDR3 is 14 residues. Trimming took 6 bases from V and 4 from J, leaving 12 bases between them. The CDR3 sequence: CASRFHGVTGELFF. The CDR3 coding sequence is TGTGCCAGCAGGTTCCACGGGGTCACCGGGGAGCTGTTTTTT.

The CDR3 bases are TGTGCCAGCCGCCCCGGGAGGTTGTCAGGGAACACTGAAGCTTTCTTT. Translating it yields CASRPGRLSGNTEAFF. V gene TRBV2 combines with J gene TRBJ1-1, with unresolved D. Trimming removed 8 bases at V and 1 base at J, with 20 bases between. CDR3 size: 16 residues. CDR1 and CDR2 from the germline V gene are SNHLY and FYNNEI.

J is TRBJ1-5 and V is TRBV4-1, with 10 positions matching TRBD1. The CDR3 is 16 amino acids. Trimming removed 4 bases from V and 6 bases from J; junction bases left unmatched: 9. Germline assignment: CDR1 MGHRA and CDR2 YSYEKL. CDR3 sequence (DNA): TGCGCCAGCAGCCTAAGACAGGGGGCCGGGATTCAGCCCCAGCATTTT. Translated, it gives CASSLRQGAGIQPQHF.

The V and J genes are TRBV9 and TRBJ1-4, with 7 bases lining up with TRBD1. J was trimmed by 8 bases and V by 4 bases; bases with no gene match: 14. The CDR3 extends over 16 amino acids. The germline V gene encodes CDR1 SGDLS and CDR2 YYNGEE. The CDR3 spells CASSTTGTATLEKLFF. The CDR3 DNA reads as TGTGCCAGCAGCACGACAGGGACCGCCACTTTGGAAAAACTGTTTTTT.